Listed here are 13 T cell receptor beta chains from one sample, sequenced in a study of cytomegalovirus exposure and HLA in healthy donors. It was with 60 Vbeta and 13 Jbeta primers that the PCR ran. The protocol was immunoSEQ multiplex PCR, while the TCRdb copy is restricted to in-frame clones and leaves out a portion. The sample includes 210,000 or so clones, around 80% of them seen just once. The sample taken for sequencing was PBMCs. These receptors were collected from a woman aged 55-70 years in good health and CMV-seropositive.

This chain connects TRBV15 to TRBJ2-1, with 9 bases fitting TRBD1. The CDR3 sequence is 15 residues long. Germline values: CDR1 LNHNV, CDR2 YYDKDF (reference sequence). The ends lost 0 bases at V and 8 bases at J; junction bases unmatched: 5. CDR3 coding DNA: TGTGCCACCAGCAGAGATCCCACAGGGGGCGATGAGCAGTTCTTC. Translated, it gives CATSRDPTGGDEQFF.

The rearrangement links TRBV6-6 to TRBJ2-2; D call uncertain. CDR1 is MNHNY and CDR2 is SVGAGI in the germline V gene (reference sequence). The V end lost 6 bases, the J end lost 0 bases, and 11 bases lay between the germline ends. The CDR3 length is 15 residues. The CDR3: CASSQSPTNTGELFF. Written as DNA, the CDR3 is TGTGCCAGCAGCCAAAGTCCTACGAACACCGGGGAGCTGTTTTTT.

The chain is built from TRBV6-5 and TRBJ1-2, with 9 bases aligning to TRBD1. V lost 7 bases, J lost 3 bases, and 3 bases stayed unmatched. CDR1 and CDR2 from the germline V gene are MNHEY and SVGAGI. The CDR3 sequence is 13 residues long. DNA for the CDR3: TGTGCCAGCAAGAGGACAGGGGACTATGGCTACACCTTC. This codes for CASKRTGDYGYTF.

Note on this clone: This sample includes further DNA sequences coding for the same CDR3. The gene calls are TRBV5-1 and TRBJ1-2; 7 bases are shared with TRBD1. V trimming: 4 bases; J trimming: 8 bases; junction bases outside the gene matches: 14. The CDR3 is 15 amino acids. Germline V gene sequence: CDR1 SGHRS, CDR2 YFSETQ. DNA of the CDR3: TGCGCCAGCAGCCAGGCCGGGACAGTTGTCCGGGGCTACACCTTC. As protein: CASSQAGTVVRGYTF. Combining the CDR3 with reference TRBV5-1 and TRBJ1-2 gives the whole variable domain KAGVTQTPRYLIKTRGQQVTLSCSPISGHRSVSWYQQTPGQGLQFLFEYFSETQRNKGNFPGRFSGRQFSNSRSEMNVSTLELGDSALYLCASSQAGTVVRGYTFGSGTRLTVV.

The chain carries TRBV29-1 and TRBJ1-1; no reliable D call. The V gene lost 1 base and the J gene lost 11 bases, with 14 bases spanning the gap. This CDR3 has 12 amino acids. Germline CDR1 is SQVTM and CDR2 is ANQGSEA. The CDR3 spells CSVEVGPGRAFF. The CDR3 bases are TGCAGCGTTGAAGTAGGGCCCGGGAGGGCTTTCTTT.

This chain joins TRBV6-4 and TRBJ2-1, with TRBD2 identical over 7 bases. Trimming at V came to 1 base and at J to 7 bases, leaving 4 bases not matched to a gene. This CDR3 region has 14 residues. CDR1 and CDR2 from the germline V gene are MRHNA and SNTAGT. The CDR3 nucleotides read TGTGCCAGCAGTGACTGGTGGGGAGGGAATGAGCAGTTCTTC. It codes for CASSDWWGGNEQFF.

The chain carries TRBV4-3 and TRBJ1-3; D remains unclear. This CDR3 comprises 15 residues. Per germline, CDR1 LGHNA and CDR2 YSLEER. Trimming pared 2 bases from V and 0 bases from J, leaving 8 bases between. CDR3 region: CASSQSTSSGNTIYF. As DNA, the CDR3 is TGCGCCAGCAGCCAATCCACGAGCTCTGGAAACACCATATATTTT.

The rearrangement joins TRBV27 to TRBJ2-7; D gene ambiguous. Germline V gene data show CDR1 as MNHEY and CDR2 as SMNVEV (reference sequence). This CDR3 is 11 amino acids long. The V gene lost 4 bases and the J gene lost 3 bases, with 4 bases spanning the gap. In nucleotides, the CDR3 is TGTGCCAGCAGTTCCTTCTACGAGCAGTACTTC. Its translation is CASSSFYEQYF.

This clone was detected only once. This sequence joins TRBV5-6 and TRBJ2-5; 7 nucleotides agree with TRBD1. The J call is in doubt because the DNA end fits TRBJ2-7 better. Germline V lookup: CDR1 SGHDT, CDR2 YYEEEE. This CDR3 comprises 13 residues. The CDR3 spells CASSRQGSYEQYF. The DNA of the CDR3 is TGTGCCAGCAGCCGACAGGGTTCCTACGAGCAGTACTTC.

The rearrangement uses TRBV6-1 and TRBJ1-5; no reliable D call. The CDR3 contains 15 residues. Per germline, CDR1 MNHNS and CDR2 SASEGT. V lost 6 bases and J 2 bases, leaving 14 bases between the germline ends. The DNA of the CDR3 is TGTGCCAGCAGCGTACTCCCGTCGGGCAATCAGCCCCAGCATTTT. Amino acids: CASSVLPSGNQPQHF.

The chain has TRBV5-4 and TRBJ1-2, with D uncertain. The CDR3 is made up of 14 amino acids. V lost 0 bases and J 8 bases, leaving 14 bases between the germline ends. Germline CDR1 is SGHNT and CDR2 is YYREEE (reference sequence). The CDR3 is CASSLGLGRQGYTF. CDR3 nucleotides: TGTGCCAGCAGCTTGGGGTTGGGGAGGCAGGGCTACACCTTC.

J is TRBJ2-6 and V is TRBV27; TRBD1 matches 7 bases. Trimming cost V 5 bases and J 2 bases; bases outside gene matches: 6. The CDR3 is 16 amino acids. Germline CDR1 reads MNHEY; CDR2 reads SMNVEV (reference sequence). CDR3 amino acids: CASSLRDRAGANVLTF. Here the CDR3 DNA reads TGTGCCAGCAGTCTCCGAGACAGGGCTGGGGCCAACGTCCTGACTTTC.

This clone was seen a single time. This chain connects TRBV18 to TRBJ2-7; 8 bases map to TRBD1. V trimming: 2 bases; J trimming: 4 bases; junction bases outside the gene matches: 7. Germline values: CDR1 KGHSH, CDR2 LQKENI. The CDR3 runs 15 residues. The CDR3 bases are TGTGCCAGCTCACCAGGACAGGGAGGAGGGTACGAGCAGTACTTC. This sequence encodes CASSPGQGGGYEQYF.